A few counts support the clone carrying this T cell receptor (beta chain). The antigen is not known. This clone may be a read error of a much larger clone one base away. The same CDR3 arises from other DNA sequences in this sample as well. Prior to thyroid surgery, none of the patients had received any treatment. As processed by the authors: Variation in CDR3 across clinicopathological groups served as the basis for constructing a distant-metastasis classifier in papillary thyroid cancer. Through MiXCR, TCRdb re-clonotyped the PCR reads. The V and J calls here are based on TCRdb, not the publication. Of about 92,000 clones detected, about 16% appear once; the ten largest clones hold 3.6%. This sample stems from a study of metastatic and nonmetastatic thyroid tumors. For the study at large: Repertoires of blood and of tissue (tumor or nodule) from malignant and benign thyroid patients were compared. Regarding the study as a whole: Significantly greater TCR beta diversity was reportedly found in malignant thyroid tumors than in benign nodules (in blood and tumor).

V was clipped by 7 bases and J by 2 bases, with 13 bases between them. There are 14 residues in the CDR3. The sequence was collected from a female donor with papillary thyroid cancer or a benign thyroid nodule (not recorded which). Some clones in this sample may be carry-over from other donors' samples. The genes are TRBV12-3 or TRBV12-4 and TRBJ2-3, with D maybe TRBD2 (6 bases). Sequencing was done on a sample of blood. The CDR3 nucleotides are TGTGCCAGCACTATCGGGGGAGCCACAGATACGCAGTATTTT. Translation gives CASTIGGATDTQYF.